This TCR beta chain was profiled in a study of blood T cell repertoires in COVID-19. Study details: Samples of COVID-19 (acute and convalescent) were obtained from the United States, Italy and Spain. T cells, B-cell-depleted T cells, or PBMCs supplied cDNA or gDNA.

In the source study's methods: By means of reference gene primer amplification, nucleated cell counts were estimated. Libraries were prepared by immunoSEQ multiplex PCR; TCRdb keeps only in-frame clonotypes and omits some of them. V and J calls and clone size are as listed in that table; D and trimming were resolved from the DNA. The data show around 60,000 clones, 75% to 90% seen once. The CDR3 sequence is 13 residues long. The V gene's germline CDR1 is MNHEY and CDR2 SVGAGI. Trimming removed 0 bases from V and 4 bases from J, with 6 bases in between. This receptor was obtained from a human donor with active COVID-19. The donor label of this sample is uncertain. The specimen was peripheral blood. The chain has TRBV6-5 and TRBJ2-5, with D perhaps TRBD2 (6 bases). The DNA for the CDR3 is TGTGCCAGCAGTTACTCGGAGGGAGAGACCCAGTACTTC. This gives the protein CASSYSEGETQYF.